These 9 T cell receptor beta chains share one sample of origin, sequenced in a study of T cells after yellow fever vaccination. TCRdb analysed the 5' RACE reads with MiXCR anew, one entry per CDR3 protein. The sample lists around 100,000 distinct CDR3 sequences, roughly 6% occurring once. The source was CD8+ T cells sorted from PBMCs, collected 10 days after the yellow fever booster vaccination. The receptors originated from a man aged 18 to 35 who received the YFV17D yellow fever vaccine.

This clonotype has just a few counts. The chain couples TRBV6-5 to TRBJ2-5; 11 nucleotides align to TRBD2. Unmatched junction bases numbered 9, after V lost 10 bases and J lost 5 bases. Germline V gene lookup returns CDR1 MNHEY and CDR2 SVGAGI. The CDR3 is 14 amino acids. The CDR3 nucleotides read TGTGCCACCCATTATAGCGGGGGGGGTGAGACCCAGTACTTC. Translated, it gives CATHYSGGGETQYF.

This clonotype was detected only a few times. The chain combines TRBV13 with TRBJ2-1; 10 nucleotides line up with TRBD2. Germline trimming cut 3 bases from V and 10 bases from J; bases unmatched to any gene: 12. The CDR3 has 16 residues. CDR1 PRHDT and CDR2 FYEKMQ come from the germline V gene (reference sequence). The CDR3 bases are TGTGCCAGCAGCTTTATAGTTGGTAGCGGGGGGCGGGAGCAGTTCTTC. This sequence encodes CASSFIVGSGGREQFF.

The chain combines TRBV6-6 with TRBJ2-7; the match to TRBD1 covers 7 bases. The CDR3 loop spans 14 amino acids. The V segment lost 4 bases and the J segment 2 bases; nucleotides outside the gene matches: 5. Germline CDR1 and CDR2: MNHNY and SVGAGI (reference sequence). The CDR3 protein is CASSSTGYPYEQYF. The CDR3 DNA is TGTGCCAGCAGTTCGACAGGGTACCCCTACGAGCAGTACTTC.

This clonotype was found a few times. V gene TRBV24-1 combines with J gene TRBJ2-5, with 9 bases that match TRBD1. The CDR3 is 13 amino acids. The V gene end was trimmed by 5 bases and the J gene end by 9 bases; junction bases not matched to a gene: 6. Germline V gene data show CDR1 as KGHDR and CDR2 as SFDVKD. CDR3 protein: CATSVGTGRAQYF. CDR3 nucleotide sequence: TGTGCCACCAGTGTCGGGACAGGGAGGGCCCAGTACTTC.

The chain joins TRBV11-3 to TRBJ2-1; 9 bases align to TRBD1. V shed 5 bases, J shed 4 bases, and the junction held 9 bases outside the gene matches. This CDR3 is built from 16 residues. Per the germline V gene, CDR1 is SGHNT and CDR2 is YENEEA. CDR3 sequence: CASSGPGQGLYNEQFF. CDR3 coding DNA: TGTGCCAGCAGCGGACCGGGACAGGGCCTTTACAATGAGCAGTTCTTC.

V gene TRBV4-1 combines with J gene TRBJ1-5; a weak D match, TRBD1 (5 bases). The CDR3 consists of 17 residues. Trimming removed 3 bases at V and 2 bases at J, with 17 bases between. Germline V gene lookup returns CDR1 MGHRA and CDR2 YSYEKL. The CDR3 protein is CASSQDWGIGGNQPQHF. CDR3 coding DNA: TGCGCCAGCAGCCAGGATTGGGGAATAGGGGGCAATCAGCCCCAGCATTTT.

The chain has TRBV4-1 and TRBJ1-1, with a possible D match to TRBD1 (5 bases). Looked up from germline, CDR1 is MGHRA and CDR2 is YSYEKL. There are 15 residues in the CDR3. V shed 4 bases and J shed 1 base, with 13 bases lying between them. Here the CDR3 reads CASSPSPGGNTEAFF. DNA for the CDR3: TGCGCCAGCAGCCCGAGCCCGGGGGGGAACACTGAAGCTTTCTTT.

This clonotype was seen many times. The genes are TRBV19 and TRBJ2-5; 9 nucleotides align to TRBD2. The germline gives CDR1 LNHDA, CDR2 SQIVND (reference sequence). CDR3 length: 16 residues. Unmatched junction bases numbered 10, after V lost 3 bases and J lost 5 bases. CDR3 amino acids: CASSIRSGGPWETQYF. CDR3 nucleotides: TGTGCCAGTAGTATCCGGAGCGGGGGGCCGTGGGAGACCCAGTACTTC. The whole variable domain, filled in from reference TRBV19 and TRBJ2-5, reads DGGITQSPKYLFRKEGQNVTLSCEQNLNHDAMYWYRQDPGQGLRLIYYSQIVNDFQKGDIAEGYSVSREKKESFPLTVTSAQKNPTAFYLCASSIRSGGPWETQYFGPGTRLLVL.

The chain recombines TRBV6-2 or TRBV6-3 with TRBJ2-7; D not resolved. Trimming shortened V by 4 bases and J by 2 bases, and 9 bases separated the two germline ends. CDR1 and CDR2 (germline): MNHEY, SVGEGT. This CDR3 is built from 13 residues. The CDR3 is CASSLSPTYEQYF. For the CDR3, the DNA is TGTGCCAGCAGTTTAAGTCCGACCTACGAGCAGTACTTC.